This T cell receptor (beta chain) is drawn from a study of CD8 T cells in ankylosing spondylitis. The study, taken as a whole, reports: Disease-associated clones were CD8+ and fairly uncommon in peripheral blood. From matched ankylosing spondylitis synovial fluid, disease-linked clones were reportedly recovered at significantly enriched levels. A motif in TCR beta, a set of roughly eight highly homologous variants, appeared characteristic of ankylosing spondylitis blood.

CDR3 length: 12 amino acids. The V end lost 6 bases, the J end lost 5 bases, and 10 bases lay between the germline ends. For this clonotype: No antigen is known for it.

Construction of TCR beta libraries was performed using quantitative 5'-RACE with molecular barcodes. TCRdb re-called the 5' RACE reads through MiXCR, storing one row per CDR3 protein. Of a few hundred thousand distinct CDR3 sequences in the sample, 20% to 25% were seen once. This chain joins TRBV12-3 or TRBV12-4 and TRBJ2-5; no definite D call. The receptor's source is a male donor with ankylosing spondylitis. The specimen was blood, either unsorted or a sorted T cell fraction (not recorded which). CDR3 sequence: CASRLTSETQYF. The DNA for the CDR3 is TGTGCCAGCAGGTTAACCTCGGAGACCCAGTACTTC.